This record covers a single T cell receptor beta chain. Its antigen is not identified. Assay: immunoSEQ multiplex PCR; the TCRdb copy retains only in-frame clones and omits some. This sample has over 85,000 clones, with around nine tenths found just once. The data stem from a study of radiotherapy plus CTLA-4 blockade in lung cancer. The wider study: Among patients, roughly 18% showed objective responses, and over 30% had disease control. Study conclusions and caveats: Radiotherapy plus ipilimumab was followed by expansion in blood of tumor-derived TCR clones.

The receptor's source is a human donor with non-small cell lung cancer that progressed on radiotherapy plus ipilimumab. The input for sequencing was peripheral blood, taken from a patient treated with radiotherapy plus ipilimumab.

The CDR3 DNA sequence: TGTGCCAGCAGCGTAGTAGACAGGGAGAACACTGAAGCTTTCTTT. This sequence encodes CASSVVDRENTEAFF. V is TRBV9 and J is TRBJ1-1, with 7 bases matching TRBD1. In germline, CDR1 is SGDLS, CDR2 YYNGEE. The ends lost 0 bases at V and 1 base at J; junction bases unmatched: 3. The CDR3 covers 15 residues. The whole variable domain, remainder taken from reference TRBV9 and TRBJ1-1, is DSGVTQTPKHLITATGQRVTLRCSPRSGDLSVYWYQQSLDQGLQFLIQYYNGEERAKGNILERFSAQQFPDLHSELNLSSLELGDSALYFCASSVVDRENTEAFFGQGTRLTVV.